This TCR beta chain was found in a study of blood T cell repertoires in COVID-19. Study as a whole: Researchers got acute and convalescent COVID-19 samples from the United States, Italy and Spain. T cells, B-cell-depleted T cells, or PBMCs provided the cDNA or gDNA that served as material.

The ends lost 0 bases at V and 7 bases at J; junction bases unmatched: 1. Germline-derived CDR1 and CDR2 are SGHRS and YFSETQ. The CDR3 covers 14 residues. Per the original methods: Using reference gene primer amplification, nucleated cell counts were estimated. This table comes from immunoSEQ multiplex PCR, and its TCRdb copy is limited to in-frame clones, with some not included. Clone size and the V and J calls come from that table; the DNA yielded D and trimming. The sample yields 97,000 or so clones, 70% to 90% seen once. This sequence joins TRBV5-1 and TRBJ1-6, with 7 positions matching TRBD1. The sequenced material came from peripheral blood. The receptor comes from a man between 50 and 59 years old with active or convalescent COVID-19. The CDR3 region has the DNA TGCGCCAGCAGCTTGGAGACAGGGAATTCACCCCTCCACTTT. Translated, it gives CASSLETGNSPLHF.